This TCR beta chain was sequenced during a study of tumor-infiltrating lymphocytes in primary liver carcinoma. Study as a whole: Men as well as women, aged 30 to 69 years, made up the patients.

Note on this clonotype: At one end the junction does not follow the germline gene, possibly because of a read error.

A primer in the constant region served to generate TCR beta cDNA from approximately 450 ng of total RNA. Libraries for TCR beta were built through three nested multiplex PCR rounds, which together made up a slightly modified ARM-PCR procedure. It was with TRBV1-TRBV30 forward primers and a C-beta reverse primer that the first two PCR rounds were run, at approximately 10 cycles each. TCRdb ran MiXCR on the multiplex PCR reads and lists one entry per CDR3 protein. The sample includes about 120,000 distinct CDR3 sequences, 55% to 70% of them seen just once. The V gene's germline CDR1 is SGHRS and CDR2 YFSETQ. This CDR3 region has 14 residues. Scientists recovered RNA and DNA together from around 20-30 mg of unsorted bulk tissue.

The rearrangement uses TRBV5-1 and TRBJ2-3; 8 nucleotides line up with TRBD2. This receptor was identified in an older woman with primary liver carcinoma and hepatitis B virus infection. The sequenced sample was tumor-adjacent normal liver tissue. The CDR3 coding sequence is TGCACCAGCAGCTCGAACGGGGGGGAGGTTACGCAGTATTTT. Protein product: CTSSSNGGEVTQYF. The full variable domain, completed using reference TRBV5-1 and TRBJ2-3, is KAGVTQTPRYLIKTRGQQVTLSCSPISGHRSVSWYQQTPGQGLQFLFEYFSETQRNKGNFPGRFSGRQFSNSRSEMNVSTLELGDSALYLCTSSSNGGEVTQYFGPGTRLTVL.